This T cell receptor beta chain comes out of a study of prognosis after radiotherapy for stage I lung cancer. Turning to the study itself: Radiotherapy took the form of SBRT (3 to 5 fractions) with a biologically effective dose of at least 100 Gy.

The germline V and J ends were trimmed by 3 bases and 2 bases, with 8 bases remaining between them. The length of the CDR3 is 13 residues. The germline V gene encodes CDR1 SGHTA and CDR2 FQGNSA. CT and PET/CT found no node involvement in any patient, and none had received chemotherapy or radiotherapy before or had other malignancies. With two time points in the design, around 6 milliliters of peripheral blood were drawn at each one. Two-round multiplex PCR amplified TCR beta CDR3 from genomic DNA. Gene-specific primers for each TRBV and TRBJ gene drove first-round PCR. TCRdb processed the multiplex PCR reads anew with MiXCR; each CDR3 protein has one entry. The sample comprises about 13,000 distinct CDR3 sequences, 55% to 60% of which are singletons, and about a quarter rests with the top ten.

This sequence was found in a donor older than 45 with non-small cell lung cancer. The sample in question was PBMCs, obtained before or after stereotactic body radiation therapy (not recorded which). The chain uses TRBV7-2 and TRBJ2-7; D is possibly TRBD2 (6 bases). In nucleotides, the CDR3 is TGTGCCAGCAGCTTGGGACTTGCCTACGAGCAGTACTTC. Translated, it gives CASSLGLAYEQYF.